This T cell receptor beta chain was sequenced for a study of blood T cell repertoires in COVID-19 (dated by TCRdb to 2018 to 2020). For the wider study: The collaborator samples originated in the United States, Italy and Spain and spanned the acute and convalescent phases of COVID-19. The samples were drawn from the first 160 participants of the ongoing ImmuneRACE study and from 950 to 1,500 subjects provided by 6 global collaborators. The material from the prospective study consisted of cDNA or gDNA derived from T cells, B-cell-depleted T cells, or PBMCs. The repertoires were made available in a free public database intended to serve as a resource for research on the immune response to SARS-CoV-2. Subjects who had been exposed to COVID-19, were actively infected with it, or had recovered from it provided the deeply sampled blood TCRbeta repertoires that made up the dataset. Where available, HLA class I and class II types were obtained from metadata supplied by the sample provider rather than from assay-based typing. The sample metadata nearly always contained a de-identified subject ID, COVID-19 status, age in years and sex. Here is what the overall study found, with its caveats: The amount of clinical and demographic metadata varied by source and participant and was provided uncurated.

The immunoSEQ Assay, a bias-controlled multiplex PCR, was used to amplify TCRbeta CDR3 regions from genomic DNA. Turning to the authors' computational methods: Nucleated cell counts per sample were estimated from amplification of reference gene primers within the assay. To quantify the absolute abundance of each unique TCRbeta CDR3 rearrangement, sequence reads were collapsed and filtered. For each sample, productive Simpson clonality was calculated as the square root of Simpson's diversity index across productive rearrangements. As stored in TCRdb, this immuneACCESS dataset retains in-frame rearrangements with V and J assigned. A fraction of the clones does not appear; measured against another copy, unresolved V genes explain less than half of the discrepancy, and the remainder lacks a known reason. Clone size and V and J calls were adopted from that table, with D and trimming inferred from the DNA. Within this sample are around 140,000 clones, with 60% to 85% of them counted one time only. 1.9% of the sample rests with the top ten.

Details on this clone: Its antigen remains unidentified. It has no much larger one-base neighbor in the sample; base qualities were not kept.

Collaborating institutions collected whole blood in K2EDTA tubes following their own protocols. For TCRbeta analysis, collaborators shipped samples as frozen whole blood, isolated PBMCs, or DNA extracted from either of those sample types. The material sequenced was peripheral blood. The TCR comes from a woman aged 60-70 years with acute or convalescent COVID-19.

The CDR3 loop reads CASRASGSSYNEQFF. The nucleotide sequence is given as TGTGCCAGCAGGGCTAGTGGTAGCTCCTACAATGAGCAGTTCTTC. This receptor chain uses TRBV27 and TRBJ2-1, with the D gene call left open. Trimming costs V 6 bases and J 0 bases, and their ends lie 12 bases apart. The CDR3 numbers 15 residues from cysteine through phenylalanine. Only the CDR3 portion is preserved as DNA: 45 bases, with reading frame beginning at the first base. For CDR1 and CDR2, the germline V gene (reference sequence) lists MNHEY and SMNVEV.